Listed below are T cell receptor beta chains from one sample, sequenced in a study of T cell repertoires in cytomegalovirus infection. Each CDR3 protein gets one entry after TCRdb re-called the reads with MiXCR. Counted here are a few hundred thousand distinct CDR3 sequences, about 39% occurring once; the ten biggest clones make up roughly 50%. No antigen is known for these receptors. The sequencing here drew on cultured PBMCs, taken from culture after CMV antigen stimulation. These receptors all stem from a human donor in good health (CMV status not recorded). Some clones in this sample may be carry-over from other donors' samples. The CDR3 runs from the conserved cysteine through the conserved F or W. A D gene is named only where the DNA matches it firmly. Only some rows state a clone size, as once, few, many or a class for expanded clones.

j_call d_call v_call clone_size cdr3_aa cdr3_nt
TRBJ1-4 - TRBV7-2 many CASSFQGEKLFF TGTGCCAGCAGCTTTCAAGGTGAAAAACTGTTTTTT
TRBJ2-3 - TRBV20-1 few CSATQGGDTQYF TGCAGTGCTACCCAAGGGGGAGATACGCAGTATTTT
TRBJ1-4 - TRBV4-2 once CASSPSGFEKLFF TGTGCCAGCAGCCCTTCAGGGTTTGAAAAACTGTTTTTT
TRBJ2-5 TRBD2 TRBV19 few CASSIMTSLPETQYF TGTGCCAGTAGTATCATGACTAGCCTCCCAGAGACCCAGTACTTC
TRBJ2-4 - TRBV6-1 few CASLIVGSKNIQYF TGTGCCAGCTTGATTGTAGGGTCCAAAAACATTCAGTACTTC
TRBJ1-6 - TRBV7-6 few CASSLVSEGDSPLHF TGTGCCAGCAGCTTAGTTTCCGAGGGAGATTCACCCCTCCACTTT
TRBJ2-4 TRBD1 TRBV11-2 few CASSPTGVQNIQYF TGTGCCAGCAGCCCGACAGGGGTGCAAAACATTCAGTACTTC
TRBJ2-7 - TRBV7-2 - CASSRRDPNHEQYF TGTGCCAGCAGCCGCCGGGACCCTAACCACGAGCAGTACTTC
TRBJ2-1 TRBD2 TRBV5-4 few CASSPGSGRGSYNEQFF TGTGCCAGCAGCCCAGGGAGCGGGAGGGGATCCTACAATGAGCAGTTCTTC
TRBJ2-2 - TRBV29-1 - CSVARNTGELFF TGCAGCGTTGCAAGAAACACCGGGGAGCTGTTTTTT
TRBJ2-5 TRBD2 TRBV6-2/TRBV6-3 - CASIPLASGPRVTQYF TGTGCCAGCATTCCATTGGCTAGCGGGCCCCGGGTGACCCAGTACTTC
TRBJ1-1 - TRBV24-1 - CATSDSVGGSTEAFF TGTGCCACCAGTGACTCCGTTGGGGGCAGTACTGAAGCTTTCTTT
TRBJ1-1 TRBD1 TRBV10-3 few CATRSNWDRNTEAFF TGTGCCACAAGGTCTAATTGGGACAGGAACACTGAAGCTTTCTTT
TRBJ1-2 - TRBV7-9 few CASSSPFSYGYTF TGTGCCAGCAGCTCCCCATTCAGCTATGGCTACACCTTC
TRBJ2-3 - TRBV9 - CASSISWEPDTQYF TGTGCCAGCAGCATAAGCTGGGAGCCAGATACGCAGTATTTT
TRBJ2-3 TRBD2 TRBV20-1 once CSAWEGTSGGDTQYF TGCAGTGCTTGGGAGGGGACTAGCGGGGGAGATACGCAGTATTTT
TRBJ1-4 TRBD1 TRBV4-3 - CASSQIIRGQGAKDEKLFF TGCGCCAGCAGCCAGATTATTCGGGGACAGGGGGCGAAGGATGAAAAACTGTTTTTT
TRBJ2-3 - TRBV11-2 many CASSLWRSSTDTQYF TGTGCCAGCAGCTTGTGGCGGAGCTCCACAGATACGCAGTATTTT
TRBJ1-5 TRBD1 TRBV18 - CASSPQDRGQPQHF TGTGCCAGCTCACCACAGGACAGGGGTCAGCCCCAGCATTTT
TRBJ1-3 TRBD1 TRBV7-6 few CASSLGQGVNTIYF TGTGCCAGCAGCTTGGGACAGGGGGTCAACACCATATATTTT
TRBJ2-1 - TRBV7-8 - CASSLEDLSSYNEQFF TGTGCCAGCAGCTTAGAGGACTTATCCTCCTACAATGAGCAGTTCTTC
TRBJ1-1 - TRBV6-5 once CASSYSPRSNTEAFF TGTGCCAGCAGTTACTCACCACGGTCAAACACTGAAGCTTTCTTT
TRBJ2-4 TRBD1 TRBV6-6 few CASRTGGLYIQYF TGTGCCAGCCGGACAGGGGGCTTGTACATTCAGTACTTC
TRBJ1-3 - TRBV7-2 many CASSLGGAGNTIYF TGTGCCAGCAGCTTAGGGGGGGCTGGAAACACCATATATTTT
TRBJ2-1 - TRBV6-5 - CASSSLANNEQFF TGTGCCAGCAGCTCACTAGCTAACAATGAGCAGTTCTTC
TRBJ2-1 TRBD1 TRBV11-2 - CASSFLRDRGHNEQFF TGTGCCAGCAGCTTTCTCCGGGACAGGGGTCACAATGAGCAGTTCTTC
TRBJ2-7 TRBD1 TRBV7-2 - CASSVRDRGNYEQYF TGTGCCAGCAGCGTCCGGGACAGGGGAAACTACGAGCAGTACTTC
TRBJ2-3 - TRBV5-1 - CASSLYSGPDTQYF TGCGCCAGCAGCTTGTATTCCGGGCCAGATACGCAGTATTTT
TRBJ2-5 - TRBV6-1 - CASSVLGGRYQETQYF TGTGCCAGCAGTGTCTTGGGGGGCCGGTACCAAGAGACCCAGTACTTC